These T cell receptor beta chains were read from a single sample in a study of T cells after yellow fever vaccination. From the 5' RACE reads, TCRdb called clonotypes with MiXCR, one entry per CDR3 protein. The sample lists about 58,000 distinct CDR3 sequences, approximately 6.9% seen once, with around 38% in the top ten. This specimen consisted of CD8+ T cells sorted from PBMCs, obtained on the day of the first yellow fever vaccination. The receptors derive from a man aged 18 to 30 who received the YFV17D yellow fever vaccine. Each CDR3 is given with its conserved first and last residue. D genes are given only for firm matches. Where a row states a size, it is once, few, many or the class of an expanded clone; other rows omit it.

v_call,clone_size,d_call,j_call,cdr3_aa,cdr3_nt
TRBV27,many,TRBD2,TRBJ2-3,CASSLWTSGGATDTQYF,TGTGCCAGCAGTTTATGGACTAGCGGGGGGGCCACAGATACGCAGTATTTT
TRBV6-2/TRBV6-3,many,-,TRBJ1-6,CASEGTDYNSPLHF,TGTGCCAGCGAGGGGACGGACTATAATTCACCCCTCCACTTT
TRBV12-3/TRBV12-4,-,TRBD2,TRBJ2-3,CASSLFGGKGDTQYF,TGTGCCAGCAGTTTATTCGGGGGGAAGGGAGATACGCAGTATTTT
TRBV4-1,-,-,TRBJ1-2,CASSPAGAWANYGYTF,TGCGCCAGCAGCCCGGCTGGGGCCTGGGCTAACTATGGCTACACCTTC
TRBV14,few,-,TRBJ1-1,CASSQVFGVNTEAFF,TGTGCCAGCAGCCAAGTATTTGGGGTGAACACTGAAGCTTTCTTT
TRBV4-2,few,TRBD1,TRBJ1-3,CASTADRGSGNTIYF,TGTGCCAGCACAGCCGACAGGGGCTCTGGAAACACCATATATTTT
TRBV6-1,-,-,TRBJ2-7,CASSEGVTYEQYF,TGTGCCAGCAGTGAAGGCGTCACCTACGAGCAGTACTTC
TRBV27,few,-,TRBJ1-1,CASSLSEAMNTEAFF,TGTGCCAGCAGTTTATCCGAGGCGATGAACACTGAAGCTTTCTTT
TRBV4-3,once,TRBD1,TRBJ1-5,CASSQDQTGGGQPQHF,TGCGCCAGCAGCCAAGATCAGACAGGGGGCGGTCAGCCCCAGCATTTT
TRBV20-1,many,TRBD2,TRBJ2-7,CSARDVLAGMSYEQYF,TGCAGTGCTAGAGATGTACTAGCGGGGATGTCCTACGAGCAGTACTTC
TRBV12-3/TRBV12-4,-,-,TRBJ1-1,CASSQGWQLNTEAFF,TGTGCCAGCAGCCAAGGTTGGCAGCTTAACACTGAAGCTTTCTTT
TRBV5-1,many,TRBD2,TRBJ2-7,CASSLVSSGGTSYEQYF,TGCGCCAGCAGCTTGGTGTCTAGCGGGGGTACGTCCTACGAGCAGTACTTC
TRBV5-6,many,-,TRBJ2-3,CASSGVGTDTQYF,TGTGCCAGCAGCGGAGTGGGGACAGATACGCAGTATTTT
TRBV9,many,-,TRBJ2-1,CASSVAGLAYNEQFF,TGTGCCAGCAGCGTAGCAGGTTTAGCCTACAATGAGCAGTTCTTC
TRBV15,few,-,TRBJ2-4,CATSRSRGAAKNIQYF,TGTGCCACCAGCAGATCCCGGGGGGCTGCCAAAAACATTCAGTACTTC
TRBV5-4,-,-,TRBJ2-4,CASSFGPGANIQYF,TGTGCCAGCAGCTTCGGTCCGGGGGCGAACATTCAGTACTTC
TRBV20-1,few,-,TRBJ2-7,CSARSGWGSYEQYF,TGCAGTGCTAGATCAGGTTGGGGTTCCTACGAGCAGTACTTC
TRBV6-5,many,-,TRBJ2-1,CASSYVSRSEQFF,TGTGCCAGCAGTTACGTCTCGAGGAGTGAGCAGTTCTTC
TRBV27,many,-,TRBJ2-5,CASSPPYQETQYF,TGTGCCAGCAGTCCGCCGTACCAAGAGACCCAGTACTTC
TRBV11-2,many,TRBD2,TRBJ2-3,CASSIRGGLTDTQYF,TGTGCCAGCAGCATACGGGGGGGCCTTACAGATACGCAGTATTTT
TRBV6-2/TRBV6-3,few,TRBD1,TRBJ1-3,CASSTSDRTGNTIYF,TGTGCCAGCAGTACCTCGGACAGGACTGGAAACACCATATATTTT
TRBV19,many,-,TRBJ2-1,CASSIEGGAYNEQFF,TGTGCCAGTAGTATTGAGGGGGGCGCCTACAATGAGCAGTTCTTC
TRBV9,many,TRBD2,TRBJ2-7,CASSPPASGTYEQYF,TGTGCCAGCAGCCCACCGGCTAGCGGGACGTACGAGCAGTACTTC
TRBV7-2,many,TRBD2,TRBJ2-1,CASSSSGGAYNEQFF,TGTGCCAGCAGCTCTAGCGGGGGGGCCTACAATGAGCAGTTCTTC
TRBV20-1,-,-,TRBJ2-7,CSARVTALSSYEQYF,TGCAGTGCTAGGGTGACGGCCCTCAGCTCCTACGAGCAGTACTTC